The present T cell receptor (beta chain) was sequenced within a study of blood T cell repertoires in COVID-19. Study context: Italy, Spain and the United States were the sources of the convalescent and acute COVID-19 samples. T cells, B-cell-depleted T cells, or PBMCs supplied cDNA or gDNA.

This clone has more than one count but fewer than ten. In the authors' methods: Quantification of nucleated cells was approximated via reference gene primer amplification. Clones were read by immunoSEQ multiplex PCR, and TCRdb kept only the in-frame ones, dropping some. The DNA was the basis for D and trimming; V, J and clone size are from that table. The table records under 95,000 clones, around 90% of them present only once. The sequenced material came from peripheral blood. The TCR sequence derives from a woman between 45 and 65 years old in a cohort sampled during active COVID-19.

CDR3 loop: CASSPSGGATDTQYF. CDR3 sequence (DNA): TGTGCCAGCAGCCCCAGCGGGGGAGCGACAGATACGCAGTATTTT. V is TRBV5-4 and J is TRBJ2-3; 8 bases match TRBD2. The CDR3 sequence is 15 residues long. Germline values: CDR1 SGHNT, CDR2 YYREEE (reference sequence). Trimming at V came to 4 bases and at J to 3 bases, leaving 7 bases not matched to a gene.